The clone carrying this T cell receptor (beta chain) is medium-sized in the sample. Its antigen is unidentified. Here immunoSEQ multiplex PCR was the method, and the copy in TCRdb shows in-frame clones only, minus some. The sample records around 60,000 clones, roughly 79% being singletons. The CDR3 loop spans 11 amino acids. Germline CDR1 and CDR2: SQVTM and ANQGSEA. V lost 3 bases to trimming and J lost 7 bases, with 7 bases between them. Specified time point: blood 2 weeks post-SBRT. Treatment here: 15 Gy SBRT to primary tumor, nephrectomy 4 weeks later. The tumor was a clear cell renal cell carcinoma. The record originates from a study of radiation and T cells in renal cell carcinoma. Study findings and constraints: From baseline, blood top tumor clonotypes peaked at 2 weeks post-radiation.

This material consisted of blood, taken from a patient whose treatment included radiotherapy and nephrectomy. The receptor was derived from a man aged 60 to 69 with renal cell carcinoma. The gene calls are TRBV29-1 and TRBJ2-1; D not certain. The CDR3: CSVDVVNEQFF. DNA for the CDR3: TGCAGCGTTGATGTTGTGAATGAGCAGTTCTTC.